This T cell receptor (beta chain) comes out of a study of blood T cell repertoires in COVID-19 (dated by TCRdb to 2018 to 2021). Describing the broader study: Samples covering the acute and convalescent phases of COVID-19 were provided by collaborators in the United States, Italy and Spain. The sample metadata nearly always contained a de-identified subject ID, COVID-19 status, age in years and sex. The material from the prospective study consisted of cDNA or gDNA derived from T cells, B-cell-depleted T cells, or PBMCs. Deeply sampled blood TCRbeta repertoires from subjects exposed to, actively infected with, or recovered from COVID-19 were included in the dataset. The samples were drawn from two sources: the first 160 participants of the ongoing ImmuneRACE study, and 1,254 subjects contributed by 6 global collaborators. A freely available public database, intended as a resource for researchers studying the immune response to SARS-CoV-2, is where the repertoires were released. HLA class I and class II types, where available, came from metadata supplied by the sample provider rather than from assay-based typing. Beyond this particular receptor, the publication reports: The amount of clinical and demographic metadata varied by source and participant and was provided uncurated.

Whole blood was collected in K2EDTA tubes by collaborating institutions according to the institutions' own protocols. Collaborator samples were shipped for TCRbeta analysis as frozen whole blood, isolated PBMCs, or DNA extracted from either sample type. TCRbeta CDR3 regions were amplified from genomic DNA using the immunoSEQ Assay, a bias-controlled multiplex PCR. In the paper's pipeline: Within the assay, amplification of reference gene primers was used to estimate how many nucleated cells each sample contained. Sequence reads were collapsed and filtered to measure the absolute abundance of every unique TCRbeta CDR3 rearrangement. For each sample, productive Simpson clonality was calculated by taking the square root of Simpson's diversity index across productive rearrangements. Here the immuneACCESS table is served through TCRdb, limited to in-frame sequences with V and J called. Missing clones are a known gap in these copies; in checked studies unresolved V genes cover under half, and the rest lacks a known reason. Clonal size and the V and J genes are those of that table, whereas D and trimming came from the DNA. This sample comprises some 220,000 clones, more than 75% of them detected only once. Roughly 13% of the sample lies in the top ten.

On this clone itself: No cognate antigen has been identified for it. Base qualities were left out, and no much larger clone turns up one base away.

Measured from the cysteine to the phenylalanine, the CDR3 is 15 residues long. Here the CDR3 DNA is all that survives: 45 bases in frame from base 1. Trimming takes 0 bases off V and 7 bases off J; junction bases not matched to a gene: 9. From a lookup of the germline V gene, CDR1 and CDR2 are SGHRS and YFSETQ. The sequence derives from a human donor in a cohort sampled during active COVID-19. The V gene is TRBV5-1 and the J gene is TRBJ1-2; 7 central bases correspond to TRBD1. Specimen: peripheral blood. CDR3 loop: CASSLGGGKVVGYTF. The DNA sequence is as follows: TGCGCCAGCAGCTTGGGAGGGGGCAAAGTTGTTGGCTACACCTTC. Outside the CDR3, residues come from the reference TRBV5-1 and TRBJ1-2 proteins, so the full variable domain is: KAGVTQTPRYLIKTRGQQVTLSCSPISGHRSVSWYQQTPGQGLQFLFEYFSETQRNKGNFPGRFSGRQFSNSRSEMNVSTLELGDSALYLCASSLGGGKVVGYTFGSGTRLTVV.